A single sample gave rise to the 32 T cell receptor beta chains below, sequenced in a study of blood T cell repertoires in COVID-19. Sequencing was performed with immunoSEQ multiplex PCR; in TCRdb, only in-frame clones are kept and a portion is missing. The repertoire has 470,000 or so clones, 87% of them found once; the top ten carry about 2%. Sequences were obtained from PBMCs or T cells enriched from blood (not recorded which). The receptor source for this set is a woman under 30 with acute COVID-19.

The chain recombines TRBV10-2 with TRBJ1-1, with no clear D. The CDR3 has 14 amino acids. Germline V gene lookup returns CDR1 WSHSY and CDR2 SAAADI. Between the trimmed V and J ends, which lost 3 bases and 4 bases, there was a span of 12 bases. CDR3 protein: CASSEIPSVTEAFF. For the CDR3, the DNA is TGCGCCAGCAGTGAAATCCCATCGGTCACTGAAGCTTTCTTT.

Only one count was recorded for this clone. This rearrangement joins TRBV7-2 to TRBJ2-3; D perhaps matches TRBD2 (6 bases). The germline CDR1 and CDR2 sequences are SGHTA and FQGNSA. V was trimmed by 5 bases and J by 1 base, leaving 13 bases between them. There are 15 residues in the CDR3. CDR3 sequence: CASSPASGRTDTQYF. CDR3 nucleotide sequence: TGTGCCAGCAGCCCAGCGAGCGGGCGCACAGATACGCAGTATTTT.

The chain recombines TRBV3-1 (or the pseudogene TRBV3-2) with TRBJ2-2, with 12 bases fitting TRBD2. The germline V gene encodes CDR1 LGHDT and CDR2 YNNKEL (reference sequence). The CDR3 runs to 17 residues. V dropped 1 base and J dropped 6; count of bases not matched to a gene: 6. The CDR3 DNA sequence: TGTGCCAGCAGCCAAGCGAGACTAGCGGGAGCGGCCGGGGAGCTGTTTTTT. Translated, it gives CASSQARLAGAAGELFF.

In this sample, this clone turned up once. This chain links TRBV5-6 with TRBJ2-3; 8 nucleotides match TRBD1. V was clipped by 1 base and J by 2 bases; unmatched bases: 3. Per germline, CDR1 SGHDT and CDR2 YYEEEE. There are 15 residues in the CDR3. The CDR3 region is CASSLPGGPTDTQYF. For the CDR3, the DNA is TGTGCCAGCAGCTTGCCAGGGGGCCCCACAGATACGCAGTATTTT.

Comments on this clone: The sample contains more than one DNA sequence encoding this CDR3. The rearrangement joins TRBV3-1 (or the pseudogene TRBV3-2) to TRBJ2-7; 8 nucleotides line up with TRBD2. The CDR3 loop spans 14 amino acids. The V segment lost 2 bases and the J segment 2 bases; nucleotides outside the gene matches: 2. CDR1 and CDR2 (germline): LGHDT, YNNKEL (reference sequence). The CDR3 DNA reads TGTGCCAGCAGCCAACCGGGACTAGCCTACGAGCAGTACTTC. As protein: CASSQPGLAYEQYF.

CDR3 bases: TGTGCCAGCAGCTTAATGGTCGAGCGGACGGAGCAGTTCTTC. This encodes CASSLMVERTEQFF. This rearrangement joins TRBV11-2 to TRBJ2-1; possible D gene TRBD2, 5 bases. CDR3 size: 14 residues. CDR1 and CDR2 from the germline V gene are SGHAT and FQNNGV. V was cut by 2 bases and J by 10 bases, with 15 bases left in between.

As for this clone: This specimen includes other DNA sequences encoding the same CDR3. CDR3 coding DNA: TGCAGCGTTGAACGCAGGGTTGGCTACACCTTC. This sequence encodes CSVERRVGYTF. The chain uses TRBV29-1 and TRBJ1-2; possible D gene TRBD1, 5 bases. Germline lookup yields CDR1 SQVTM and CDR2 ANQGSEA. This CDR3 contains 11 residues. Trimming cost V 2 bases and J 7 bases, with 8 bases left between them.

V is TRBV24-1 and J is TRBJ1-5; weak D call: TRBD1 (6 bases). The CDR3 totals 21 residues. Germline V CDR1 and CDR2: KGHDR, SFDVKD. Between the trimmed V and J ends, which lost 2 bases and 0 bases, there was a span of 25 bases. CDR3 sequence reads: CATSDSFPFLDSTDSNQPQHF. The CDR3 DNA sequence: TGTGCCACCAGTGATTCTTTCCCCTTTCTGGACAGCACCGATAGCAATCAGCCCCAGCATTTT.

The chain recombines TRBV6-5 with TRBJ1-2, with 9 nucleotides matching TRBD1. Unmatched junction bases numbered 5, after V lost 6 bases and J lost 6 bases. The length of the CDR3 is 13 residues. CDR1 and CDR2 (germline): MNHEY, SVGAGI. The CDR3 reads CASRYRGRNGYTF. The CDR3 nucleotides read TGTGCCAGCAGATACAGGGGGCGCAATGGCTACACCTTC.

This chain connects TRBV27 to TRBJ2-2; TRBD2 matches 10 bases. V lost 6 bases, J lost 5 bases, and 9 bases stayed unmatched. Germline V gene lookup returns CDR1 MNHEY and CDR2 SMNVEV (reference sequence). This CDR3 has 16 amino acids. CDR3 loop: CASSAGTSVTTGELFF. The CDR3 DNA is TGTGCCAGCAGCGCCGGGACTAGCGTAACAACCGGGGAGCTGTTTTTT.

The chain uses TRBV6-5 and TRBJ2-7; a weak D match, TRBD2 (5 bases). This CDR3 has 14 amino acids. Germline CDR1 is MNHEY and CDR2 is SVGAGI. Trimming left V 3 bases short and J 1 base short, with 10 bases between. In nucleotides, the CDR3 is TGTGCCAGCAGTTATATAACGGGATCCTACGAGCAGTACTTC. Its translation: CASSYITGSYEQYF.

This clone was picked up a small number of times. The DNA of the CDR3 is TGTGCCAGCAGCTTGAGTCTGTCCGGGACTAGCGGGTTCGAGCAGTACTTC. This translates into CASSLSLSGTSGFEQYF. This chain joins TRBV5-4 and TRBJ2-7, with TRBD2 identical over 12 bases. V shed 1 base and J 6 bases; nucleotides not matched to a gene: 11. The CDR3 is 17 amino acids. Germline lookup yields CDR1 SGHNT and CDR2 YYREEE (reference sequence).

The rearrangement uses TRBV20-1 and TRBJ2-5; D is possibly TRBD1 (6 bases). The ends were cut back, 3 bases at V and 1 base at J, with 9 bases in the middle. The CDR3 extends over 13 amino acids. Germline values: CDR1 DFQATT, CDR2 SNEGSKA (reference sequence). The CDR3 sequence: CSASGGSQETQYF. Here the CDR3 DNA reads TGCAGTGCTAGTGGGGGCAGCCAAGAGACCCAGTACTTC.

The chain recombines TRBV7-9 with TRBJ1-2; D remains ambiguous. CDR1 is SEHNR and CDR2 is FQNEAQ in the germline V gene (reference sequence). V lost 3 bases, J lost 7 bases, and 12 bases lay in between. This CDR3 region has 13 residues. CDR3 coding DNA: TGTGCCAGCAGCTTTGAGGGCTCCTCTGGCTACACCTTC. It yields the protein CASSFEGSSGYTF. Full variable domain (rest looked up from reference TRBV7-9 and TRBJ1-2): DTGVSQNPRHKITKRGQNVTFRCDPISEHNRLYWYRQTLGQGPEFLTYFQNEAQLEKSRLLSDRFSAERPKGSFSTLEIQRTEQGDSAMYLCASSFEGSSGYTFGSGTRLTVV.

The chain couples TRBV11-2 to TRBJ1-4; 7 bases are shared with TRBD1. The CDR3 runs 17 residues. The trim removed 0 bases at V and 4 bases at J, leaving 8 bases unmatched. Per the germline V gene, CDR1 is SGHAT and CDR2 is FQNNGV. CDR3 residues: CASSLDQEGAVNEKLFF. DNA for the CDR3: TGTGCCAGCAGCTTAGATCAAGAGGGGGCCGTTAATGAAAAACTGTTTTTT.

J is TRBJ2-7 and V is TRBV6-5, with TRBD1 identical over 8 bases. In germline, CDR1 is MNHEY, CDR2 SVGAGI. Losses at the gene ends were 10 bases for V and 4 bases for J; bases not matched to a gene: 6. The CDR3 is made up of 12 amino acids. The CDR3: CAISQGAYEQYF. As DNA, the CDR3 is TGTGCCATCTCCCAGGGGGCGTACGAGCAGTACTTC.

The chain employs TRBV18 and TRBJ2-7; TRBD2 might be the D (5 bases). The CDR3 consists of 18 residues. The germline V and J ends were trimmed by 3 bases and 2 bases, with 23 bases remaining between them. Per the germline V gene, CDR1 is KGHSH and CDR2 is LQKENI. The CDR3 spells CASSPLGSQATSTYEQYF. In DNA form, the CDR3 reads TGTGCCAGCTCACCCTTAGGGAGCCAGGCCACCAGTACCTACGAGCAGTACTTC.

V and J are TRBV15 and TRBJ2-1; 11 bases agree with TRBD2. In germline, CDR1 is LNHNV, CDR2 YYDKDF (reference sequence). This CDR3 has 14 amino acids. Trimming took 6 bases from V and 7 from J; bases not matched to a gene: 5. CDR3 DNA: TGTGCCACCAGTAGGTCTAGCGGGAGGAATGAGCAGTTCTTC. As protein: CATSRSSGRNEQFF.

This sequence joins TRBV19 and TRBJ1-1, with TRBD1 as a possible D gene (5 bases). Germline V lookup: CDR1 LNHDA, CDR2 SQIVND (reference sequence). This CDR3 has 13 amino acids. V gave up 5 bases and J gave up 11 bases, with 18 bases separating them. The chain's CDR3 is CASSGGRGHVAFF. Here the CDR3 DNA reads TGTGCCAGTAGTGGAGGGCGAGGACATGTTGCTTTCTTT. The whole variable domain, remainder taken from reference TRBV19 and TRBJ1-1, is DGGITQSPKYLFRKEGQNVTLSCEQNLNHDAMYWYRQDPGQGLRLIYYSQIVNDFQKGDIAEGYSVSREKKESFPLTVTSAQKNPTAFYLCASSGGRGHVAFFGQGTRLTVV.

The chain recombines TRBV19 with TRBJ2-2, with D possibly matching TRBD1 (6 bases). V shed 7 bases and J shed 5 bases, with 11 bases lying between them. CDR3 length: 13 amino acids. The germline gives CDR1 LNHDA, CDR2 SQIVND (reference sequence). In DNA, the CDR3 is TGTGCCAGTACCACAGGGCGGACCGGGGAGCTGTTTTTT. Translated: CASTTGRTGELFF.

This chain links TRBV19 with TRBJ1-6; D is unclear. The CDR3 runs to 13 residues. The V end lost 7 bases, the J end lost 4 bases, and 8 bases lay between the germline ends. Germline CDR1 reads LNHDA; CDR2 reads SQIVND (reference sequence). The CDR3 nucleotides are TGTGCCAGTACGTCAGGATATAATTCACCCCTCCACTTT. Protein sequence: CASTSGYNSPLHF.

This clone was detected a few times. The chain carries TRBV27 and TRBJ2-2; perhaps TRBD1 as D (5 bases). The CDR3 totals 15 residues. V gave up 5 bases and J gave up 2 bases, with 12 bases separating them. Germline V lookup: CDR1 MNHEY, CDR2 SMNVEV (reference sequence). The CDR3 DNA follows: TGTGCCAGCAGTCCGGCAGGGCTTAACACCGGGGAGCTGTTTTTT. The encoded protein is CASSPAGLNTGELFF.

The gene calls are TRBV4-3 and TRBJ2-5, with D tentatively TRBD2 (6 bases). CDR3 length: 18 residues. Trimming cost V 11 bases and J 7 bases, with 35 bases left between them. Per the germline V gene, CDR1 is LGHNA and CDR2 is YSLEER. The CDR3 here is CAPSQRSRGRGLGGTQYF. CDR3 DNA: TGCGCCCCCAGCCAACGGTCAAGGGGACGGGGGTTGGGGGGGACCCAGTACTTC.

The V and J genes are TRBV9 and TRBJ2-2; a possible D gene is TRBD1 (6 bases). Trimming cost V 4 bases and J 0 bases, with 16 bases left between them. The CDR3 covers 17 residues. Germline CDR1 and CDR2: SGDLS and YYNGEE. DNA for the CDR3: TGTGCCAGCAGCACCCCTGAGAAGGGGGCGAACACCGGGGAGCTGTTTTTT. This codes for CASSTPEKGANTGELFF.

V and J are TRBV24-1 and TRBJ1-4, with no clear D. The V end was cut by 3 bases, the J end by 0 bases, with 10 bases between. Germline CDR1 reads KGHDR; CDR2 reads SFDVKD. The CDR3 loop spans 16 amino acids. The CDR3 coding sequence is TGTGCCACCAGTGATGGGCAGCTTGCAACTAATGAAAAACTGTTTTTT. This encodes CATSDGQLATNEKLFF.

The V call is TRBV27, the J call TRBJ1-2; D unresolved. Germline V gene lookup returns CDR1 MNHEY and CDR2 SMNVEV (reference sequence). Between the trimmed V and J ends, which lost 6 bases and 4 bases, there was a span of 9 bases. The CDR3 sequence is 12 residues long. CDR3 sequence: CASREQLYGYTF. DNA for the CDR3: TGTGCCAGCAGGGAACAGCTCTATGGCTACACCTTC.

This clone has only one observation. The genes are TRBV9 and TRBJ2-5; weak D call: TRBD2 (6 bases). CDR1 and CDR2 (germline): SGDLS, YYNGEE. The CDR3 contains 13 residues. Between the trimmed V and J ends, which lost 1 base and 4 bases, there was a span of 8 bases. This CDR3 is CASSVQAGETQYF. CDR3 nucleotide sequence: TGTGCCAGCAGCGTACAAGCGGGAGAGACCCAGTACTTC.

This chain links TRBV6-1 with TRBJ1-6; D remains ambiguous. This CDR3 has 17 amino acids. Per germline, CDR1 MNHNS and CDR2 SASEGT. Trimming took 3 bases from V and 7 from J, leaving 19 bases between them. The CDR3 DNA follows: TGTGCCAGCAGTGATTCAAACGGGATATATATGAATTCACCCCTCCACTTT. This sequence encodes CASSDSNGIYMNSPLHF.

The J gene is TRBJ1-6, the V gene TRBV3-1 (or the pseudogene TRBV3-2); possibly TRBD1 for D (5 bases). The germline CDR1 and CDR2 sequences are LGHDT and YNNKEL (reference sequence). The CDR3 is 13 amino acids. Trimming took off 3 bases at V and 8 bases at J, with 8 bases between the two ends. Here the CDR3 reads CASSQGEDSPLHF. CDR3 in DNA: TGTGCCAGCAGCCAGGGGGAGGATTCACCCCTCCACTTT.

The V and J genes are TRBV6-4 and TRBJ2-7, with TRBD1 matching over 9 bases. The CDR3 runs 13 residues. V shed 4 bases, J shed 4 bases, and the junction held 2 bases outside the gene matches. The germline gives CDR1 MRHNA, CDR2 SNTAGT. The CDR3 region is CASSATGGYEQYF. For the CDR3, the DNA is TGTGCCAGCAGTGCGACAGGGGGGTACGAGCAGTACTTC.

The rearrangement uses TRBV4-1 and TRBJ1-2, with 7 bases matching TRBD1. The V gene's germline CDR1 is MGHRA and CDR2 YSYEKL. With 1 base clipped from V and 3 bases from J, the junction kept 5 bases outside the gene matches. This CDR3 is built from 15 residues. The CDR3 spells CASSQGQGGHYGYTF. The CDR3 DNA reads as TGCGCCAGCAGCCAAGGACAGGGAGGTCACTATGGCTACACCTTC.

The CDR3 DNA follows: TGTGCCAGCAGCCCAACGGGTAGGGAGCTGTTTTTT. Its translation: CASSPTGRELFF. The chain employs TRBV7-6 and TRBJ2-2; no firm D call. V gave up 5 bases and J gave up 9 bases, with 10 bases separating them. Germline-derived CDR1 and CDR2 are SGHVS and FNYEAQ. This CDR3 comprises 12 residues. The full variable domain, rest sourced from reference TRBV7-6 and TRBJ2-2, is GAGVSQSPRYKVTKRGQDVALRCDPISGHVSLYWYRQALGQGPEFLTYFNYEAQQDKSGLPNDRFSAERPEGSISTLTIQRTEQRDSAMYRCASSPTGRELFFGEGSRLTVL.